This record concerns one T cell receptor (beta chain) sequence. Its antigen is not known. One end of the junction fails to match germline, which may point to a read error. The isolated RNA, all of it, was reverse transcribed, so expressed TCRB transcripts were what got sequenced. Clones were read by immunoSEQ multiplex PCR, and TCRdb kept only the in-frame ones, dropping some. The sample has 850,000 to 900,000 clones; about 17% are singletons. This sample was included in a study of beta chain features in type 1 diabetes. Whole-study findings and limits: A closer apparent resemblance between naive, central memory and Treg TCRB repertoires was seen in patients than in healthy donors.

CDR3 length: 15 residues. Germline assignment: CDR1 SNHLY and CDR2 FYNNEI. Sorting of CD4+ naive, central memory, regulatory and stem cell-like memory cells was performed via CD45RO/CCR7/CD25/CD127/CD95/CD27. This sequence joins TRBV2 and TRBJ2-2; possibly TRBD1 or TRBD2 for D (5 bases each). The source of this sequence is a woman aged 18-29 years in good health. The sequenced sample consisted of naive CD4+ T cells from blood. CDR3 amino acids: CASRLTAVNTGELSF. CDR3 in DNA: TGTGCCAGCAGATTGACAGCCGTGAACACCGGGGAGCTGTCTTTT.